These T cell receptor beta chains were read from a single sample in a study of blood T cell repertoires in COVID-19. TCRdb keeps only in-frame clones here, not all; method: immunoSEQ multiplex PCR. Here the sample spans about 440,000 clones, 88% being singletons. The sequenced sample was peripheral blood. The receptors were sampled from a woman between 45 and 65 years old with COVID-19, enrolled during active disease. Each CDR3 is given with its conserved first and last residue. D genes are given only for firm matches. Some rows have no size entry. The others give once, few or many, or a class for an expanded clone.

len: 14
abundance: -
d_gene: -
j_gene: TRBJ1-1
v_gene: TRBV6-1
CDR3aa: CASSEEGGLTEAFF
CDR3nt: TGTGCCAGCAGTGAAGAGGGGGGGCTAACTGAAGCTTTCTTT

len: 11
abundance: -
d_gene: -
j_gene: TRBJ2-7
v_gene: TRBV10-3
CDR3aa: CAIAQNYEQYF
CDR3nt: TGTGCCATAGCACAGAACTACGAGCAGTACTTC

len: 14
abundance: few
d_gene: TRBD2
j_gene: TRBJ2-3
v_gene: TRBV11-2
CDR3aa: CASSLSGGTDTQYF
CDR3nt: TGTGCCAGCAGCTTAAGCGGGGGGACAGATACGCAGTATTTT

len: 16
abundance: -
d_gene: TRBD2
j_gene: TRBJ2-3
v_gene: TRBV6-2/TRBV6-3
CDR3aa: CASSQQGLQSTDTQYF
CDR3nt: TGTGCCAGCAGTCAGCAGGGACTACAGAGCACAGATACGCAGTATTTT

len: 14
abundance: -
d_gene: TRBD1
j_gene: TRBJ2-5
v_gene: TRBV2
CDR3aa: CASSTGTAWETQYF
CDR3nt: TGTGCCAGCAGTACCGGGACAGCCTGGGAGACCCAGTACTTC

len: 15
abundance: -
d_gene: TRBD1
j_gene: TRBJ2-7
v_gene: TRBV27
CDR3aa: CASSFWDRGRDEQYF
CDR3nt: TGTGCCAGCAGTTTTTGGGACAGGGGGCGGGACGAGCAGTACTTC

len: 14
abundance: few
d_gene: TRBD1
j_gene: TRBJ2-7
v_gene: TRBV18
CDR3aa: CASNRQGAGYEQYF
CDR3nt: TGTGCCAGCAACAGACAGGGGGCGGGCTACGAGCAGTACTTC

len: 12
abundance: -
d_gene: -
j_gene: TRBJ2-7
v_gene: TRBV25-1
CDR3aa: CASSDPRGEQYF
CDR3nt: TGTGCCAGCAGTGATCCAAGGGGCGAGCAGTACTTC

len: 13
abundance: -
d_gene: -
j_gene: TRBJ1-1
v_gene: TRBV7-9
CDR3aa: CASSSGANTEAFF
CDR3nt: TGTGCCAGCAGCTCGGGAGCGAACACTGAAGCTTTCTTT

len: 15
abundance: -
d_gene: -
j_gene: TRBJ2-7
v_gene: TRBV18
CDR3aa: CASSPPGHASYEQYF
CDR3nt: TGTGCCAGCTCACCACCGGGACACGCCTCCTACGAGCAGTACTTC

len: 13
abundance: -
d_gene: TRBD1
j_gene: TRBJ2-1
v_gene: TRBV19
CDR3aa: CATGQASYNEQFF
CDR3nt: TGTGCCACCGGACAGGCCTCCTACAATGAGCAGTTCTTC

len: 15
abundance: once
d_gene: TRBD1
j_gene: TRBJ1-2
v_gene: TRBV5-1
CDR3aa: CASSLVQGANYGYTF
CDR3nt: TGCGCCAGCAGCTTGGTACAGGGGGCTAACTATGGCTACACCTTC

len: 9
abundance: -
d_gene: -
j_gene: TRBJ1-2
v_gene: TRBV20-1
CDR3aa: CSVGDGYTF
CDR3nt: TGCAGTGTGGGAGATGGCTACACCTTC

len: 14
abundance: once
d_gene: -
j_gene: TRBJ1-2
v_gene: TRBV6-1
CDR3aa: CASSEAGTRYGYTF
CDR3nt: TGTGCCAGCAGTGAAGCGGGGACACGCTATGGCTACACCTTC

len: 12
abundance: -
d_gene: -
j_gene: TRBJ2-3
v_gene: TRBV6-6
CDR3aa: CASSYESDTQYF
CDR3nt: TGTGCCAGCAGTTATGAGTCAGATACGCAGTATTTT

len: 18
abundance: few
d_gene: TRBD1
j_gene: TRBJ1-3
v_gene: TRBV7-9
CDR3aa: CASSLGNYRGSSGNTIYF
CDR3nt: TGTGCCAGCAGCTTAGGAAACTACAGGGGGTCCTCTGGAAACACCATATATTTT

len: 14
abundance: few
d_gene: TRBD2
j_gene: TRBJ2-1
v_gene: TRBV28
CDR3aa: CASVAGGTGNEQFF
CDR3nt: TGTGCCAGCGTAGCGGGGGGAACCGGCAATGAGCAGTTCTTC

len: 16
abundance: -
d_gene: -
j_gene: TRBJ1-5
v_gene: TRBV19
CDR3aa: CASSIDWSGGEQPQHF
CDR3nt: TGTGCCAGTAGTATAGATTGGAGTGGAGGGGAACAGCCCCAGCATTTT

len: 13
abundance: -
d_gene: -
j_gene: TRBJ2-7
v_gene: TRBV5-5
CDR3aa: CASSLPDSYEQYF
CDR3nt: TGTGCCAGCAGCTTGCCAGACTCCTACGAGCAGTACTTC

len: 15
abundance: few
d_gene: TRBD1
j_gene: TRBJ2-2
v_gene: TRBV7-3
CDR3aa: CASSFGDRDTGELFF
CDR3nt: TGTGCCAGCAGCTTTGGGGACAGGGATACCGGGGAGCTGTTTTTT

len: 15
abundance: -
d_gene: -
j_gene: TRBJ1-2
v_gene: TRBV14
CDR3aa: CASSRNGVPNYGYTF
CDR3nt: TGTGCCAGCAGTCGTAACGGGGTCCCGAACTATGGCTACACCTTC

len: 11
abundance: -
d_gene: -
j_gene: TRBJ1-2
v_gene: TRBV6-5
CDR3aa: CASSTGLGYTF
CDR3nt: TGTGCCAGCAGTACCGGACTTGGCTACACCTTC

len: 16
abundance: -
d_gene: -
j_gene: TRBJ1-4
v_gene: TRBV5-1
CDR3aa: CASSLTGRATNEKLFF
CDR3nt: TGCGCCAGCAGCTTAACAGGGAGGGCAACTAATGAAAAACTGTTTTTT

len: 15
abundance: -
d_gene: -
j_gene: TRBJ2-1
v_gene: TRBV2
CDR3aa: CANQDKRSPYNEQFF
CDR3nt: TGTGCCAACCAGGACAAACGAAGCCCATACAATGAGCAGTTCTTC

len: 15
abundance: -
d_gene: TRBD2
j_gene: TRBJ2-1
v_gene: TRBV5-1
CDR3aa: CASSSGTSGYNEQFF
CDR3nt: TGCGCCAGCAGCTCTGGGACTAGCGGTTACAATGAGCAGTTCTTC

len: 15
abundance: -
d_gene: -
j_gene: TRBJ1-3
v_gene: TRBV6-1
CDR3aa: CASSDNRNSGNTIYF
CDR3nt: TGTGCCAGCAGTGACAACAGAAACTCTGGAAACACCATATATTTT

len: 16
abundance: once
d_gene: TRBD1
j_gene: TRBJ2-3
v_gene: TRBV5-6
CDR3aa: CASSVGQGFATDTQYF
CDR3nt: TGTGCCAGCAGCGTAGGACAGGGTTTTGCCACAGATACGCAGTATTTT

len: 14
abundance: -
d_gene: -
j_gene: TRBJ2-3
v_gene: TRBV7-8
CDR3aa: CASTPLSSTDTQYF
CDR3nt: TGTGCCAGCACCCCCCTATCTAGCACAGATACGCAGTATTTT

len: 15
abundance: -
d_gene: -
j_gene: TRBJ1-5
v_gene: TRBV6-1
CDR3aa: CASSELGGANQPQHF
CDR3nt: TGTGCCAGCAGTGAACTGGGGGGGGCCAATCAGCCCCAGCATTTT

len: 14
abundance: -
d_gene: TRBD1
j_gene: TRBJ2-2
v_gene: TRBV5-5
CDR3aa: CASSTDRATGELFF
CDR3nt: TGTGCCAGCAGCACGGACAGGGCCACCGGGGAGCTGTTTTTT

len: 15
abundance: -
d_gene: TRBD1
j_gene: TRBJ1-1
v_gene: TRBV5-1
CDR3aa: CASSLGQGMNTEAFF
CDR3nt: TGCGCCAGCAGCTTGGGACAGGGCATGAACACTGAAGCTTTCTTT

len: 12
abundance: -
d_gene: -
j_gene: TRBJ1-1
v_gene: TRBV29-1
CDR3aa: CSVDDAGTEAFF
CDR3nt: TGCAGCGTTGACGACGCAGGCACTGAAGCTTTCTTT

len: 17
abundance: -
d_gene: -
j_gene: TRBJ2-1
v_gene: TRBV5-8
CDR3aa: CASSWRGGTDSYNEQFF
CDR3nt: TGTGCCAGCAGCTGGAGGGGCGGGACCGACTCCTACAATGAGCAGTTCTTC

len: 15
abundance: once
d_gene: -
j_gene: TRBJ1-4
v_gene: TRBV28
CDR3aa: CASSLGGAGGEKLFF
CDR3nt: TGTGCCAGCAGTTTAGGGGGGGCAGGTGGGGAAAAACTGTTTTTT

len: 16
abundance: -
d_gene: -
j_gene: TRBJ2-5
v_gene: TRBV5-6
CDR3aa: CASSLMTGGPQETQYF
CDR3nt: TGTGCCAGCAGCTTAATGACGGGGGGCCCTCAAGAGACCCAGTACTTC

len: 18
abundance: -
d_gene: TRBD2
j_gene: TRBJ2-1
v_gene: TRBV5-5
CDR3aa: CASSRTGTSGGSLNEQFF
CDR3nt: TGTGCCAGCAGCCGCACCGGGACTAGCGGGGGGTCGCTCAATGAGCAGTTCTTC

len: 14
abundance: -
d_gene: TRBD1
j_gene: TRBJ1-6
v_gene: TRBV28
CDR3aa: CASSRGQGGSPLHF
CDR3nt: TGTGCCAGCAGCAGGGGACAGGGAGGATCACCCCTCCACTTT

len: 15
abundance: once
d_gene: -
j_gene: TRBJ1-4
v_gene: TRBV6-5
CDR3aa: CASSYFRVANEKLFF
CDR3nt: TGTGCCAGCAGTTACTTCAGGGTGGCGAATGAAAAACTGTTTTTT

len: 16
abundance: few
d_gene: -
j_gene: TRBJ2-3
v_gene: TRBV10-3
CDR3aa: CAISVGQAGATDTQYF
CDR3nt: TGTGCCATCAGTGTTGGTCAGGCAGGGGCCACAGATACGCAGTATTTT

len: 17
abundance: -
d_gene: TRBD1
j_gene: TRBJ1-5
v_gene: TRBV28
CDR3aa: CASRTILGQGIAQPQHF
CDR3nt: TGTGCCAGCAGGACAATCCTGGGACAGGGGATCGCGCAGCCCCAGCATTTT

len: 14
abundance: -
d_gene: TRBD2
j_gene: TRBJ2-1
v_gene: TRBV5-1
CDR3aa: CASSDGGAYNEQFF
CDR3nt: TGCGCCAGCAGTGACGGGGGGGCATACAATGAGCAGTTCTTC

len: 14
abundance: -
d_gene: -
j_gene: TRBJ1-6
v_gene: TRBV27
CDR3aa: CASSFRGANSPLHF
CDR3nt: TGTGCCAGCAGTTTCAGGGGTGCGAATTCACCCCTCCACTTT

len: 14
abundance: once
d_gene: -
j_gene: TRBJ1-2
v_gene: TRBV5-6
CDR3aa: CASSPPIRVDGYTF
CDR3nt: TGTGCCAGCAGCCCCCCCATACGTGTAGATGGCTACACCTTC

len: 13
abundance: -
d_gene: TRBD1
j_gene: TRBJ1-1
v_gene: TRBV12-3/TRBV12-4
CDR3aa: CASSRTGNTEAFF
CDR3nt: TGTGCCAGCAGTAGGACAGGGAACACTGAAGCTTTCTTT

len: 15
abundance: once
d_gene: TRBD1
j_gene: TRBJ1-1
v_gene: TRBV7-2
CDR3aa: CASSSRDRGHTEAFF
CDR3nt: TGTGCCAGCAGCTCCCGGGACAGGGGGCACACTGAAGCTTTCTTT

len: 14
abundance: -
d_gene: -
j_gene: TRBJ2-2
v_gene: TRBV7-3
CDR3aa: CASSPGGATGELFF
CDR3nt: TGTGCCAGCAGCCCCGGGGGTGCTACCGGGGAGCTGTTTTTT

len: 18
abundance: -
d_gene: TRBD1
j_gene: TRBJ1-2
v_gene: TRBV4-1
CDR3aa: CASSQGVQGTGVNYGYTF
CDR3nt: TGCGCCAGCAGCCAAGGGGTTCAGGGGACAGGGGTTAACTATGGCTACACCTTC

len: 18
abundance: -
d_gene: TRBD1
j_gene: TRBJ2-3
v_gene: TRBV4-1
CDR3aa: CASSHYFRGRGGTDTQYF
CDR3nt: TGCGCCAGCAGCCACTACTTCAGGGGGCGAGGTGGCACAGATACGCAGTATTTT